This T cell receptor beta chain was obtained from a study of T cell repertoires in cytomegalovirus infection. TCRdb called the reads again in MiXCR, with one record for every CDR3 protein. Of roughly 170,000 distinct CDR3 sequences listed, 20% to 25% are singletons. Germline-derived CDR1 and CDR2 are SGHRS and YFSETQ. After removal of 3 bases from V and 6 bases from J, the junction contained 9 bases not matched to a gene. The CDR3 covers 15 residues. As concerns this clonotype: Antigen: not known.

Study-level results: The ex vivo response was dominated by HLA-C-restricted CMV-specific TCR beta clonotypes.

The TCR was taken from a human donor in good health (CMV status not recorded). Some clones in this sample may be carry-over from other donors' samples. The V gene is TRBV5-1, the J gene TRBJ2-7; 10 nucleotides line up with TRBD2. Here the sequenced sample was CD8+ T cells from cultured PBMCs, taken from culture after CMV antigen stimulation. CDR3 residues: CASSWSGGARGEQYF. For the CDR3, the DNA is TGCGCCAGCAGCTGGAGCGGGGGGGCCAGAGGCGAGCAGTACTTC.